This is a list of T cell receptor beta chains from one sample in a study of long-term antiretroviral therapy in people with HIV. Produced via immunoSEQ multiplex PCR; TCRdb's table is partial and in-frame only. Of about 21,000 clones in the sample, 88% were seen once. The material was unsorted PBMCs, obtained 2.3 years after starting antiretroviral therapy. These receptor sequences come from a man aged 60 to 69 with HIV. CDR3s include the opening cysteine and the closing phenylalanine or tryptophan. The D gene is left open where the match is weak.

d_call j_call v_call cdr3_aa
NA TRBJ2-2 TRBV2 CASSDYSTGELFF
NA TRBJ2-3 TRBV27 CASSFSNTQYF
NA TRBJ2-7 TRBV9 CASSPNPTGTPYEQYF
NA TRBJ2-7 TRBV7-2 CASSLGGNSHEQYF
TRBD1 TRBJ1-4 TRBV5-4 CASSLGTPGQGYEKLFF
TRBD1 TRBJ2-5 TRBV18 CASSPPDRGGKTQYF
NA TRBJ1-3 TRBV4-2 CASSAFLENSGNTIYF
NA TRBJ2-5 TRBV6-1 CASSEAISEADETQYF
TRBD1 TRBJ2-2 TRBV5-1 CASSLQTGSNTGELFF
NA TRBJ1-6 TRBV2 CASSERGNSPLHF